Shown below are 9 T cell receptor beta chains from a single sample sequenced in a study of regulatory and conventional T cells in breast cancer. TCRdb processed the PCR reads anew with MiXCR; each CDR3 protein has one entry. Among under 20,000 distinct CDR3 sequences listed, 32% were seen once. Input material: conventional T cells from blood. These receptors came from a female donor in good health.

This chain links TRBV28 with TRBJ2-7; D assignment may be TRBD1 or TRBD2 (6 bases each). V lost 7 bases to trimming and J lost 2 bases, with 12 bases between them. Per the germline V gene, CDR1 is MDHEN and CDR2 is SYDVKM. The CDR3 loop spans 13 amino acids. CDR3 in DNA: TGTGCCAGCACTTTGGGGGGCGCCTACGAGCAGTACTTC. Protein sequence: CASTLGGAYEQYF.

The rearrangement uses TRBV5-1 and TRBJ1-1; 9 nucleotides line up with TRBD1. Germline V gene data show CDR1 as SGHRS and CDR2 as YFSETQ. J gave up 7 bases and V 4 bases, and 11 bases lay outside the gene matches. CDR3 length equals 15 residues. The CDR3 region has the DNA TGCGCCAGCAGCGCTACACAGGGGGCGCAGGGTGAAGCTTTCTTT. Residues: CASSATQGAQGEAFF. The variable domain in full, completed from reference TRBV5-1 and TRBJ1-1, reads KAGVTQTPRYLIKTRGQQVTLSCSPISGHRSVSWYQQTPGQGLQFLFEYFSETQRNKGNFPGRFSGRQFSNSRSEMNVSTLELGDSALYLCASSATQGAQGEAFFGQGTRLTVV.

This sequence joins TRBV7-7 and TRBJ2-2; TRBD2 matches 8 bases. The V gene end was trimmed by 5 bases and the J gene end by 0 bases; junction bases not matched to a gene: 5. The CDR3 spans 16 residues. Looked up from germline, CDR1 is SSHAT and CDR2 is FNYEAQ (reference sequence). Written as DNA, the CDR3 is TGTGCCAGCAGCATAGTCGGGGGGGCGAACACCGGGGAGCTGTTTTTT. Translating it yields CASSIVGGANTGELFF.

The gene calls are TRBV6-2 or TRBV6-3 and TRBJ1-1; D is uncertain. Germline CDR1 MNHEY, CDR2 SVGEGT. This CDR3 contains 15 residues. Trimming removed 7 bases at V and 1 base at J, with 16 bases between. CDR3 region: CASIPLAAPNTEAFF. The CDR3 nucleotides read TGTGCCAGCATCCCCCTCGCGGCACCGAACACTGAAGCTTTCTTT.

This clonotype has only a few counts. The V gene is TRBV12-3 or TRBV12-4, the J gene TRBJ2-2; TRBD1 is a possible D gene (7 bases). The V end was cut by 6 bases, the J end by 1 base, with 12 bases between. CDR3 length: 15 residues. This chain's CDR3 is CASSAGQLNTGELFF. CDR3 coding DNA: TGTGCCAGCAGCGCGGGACAGTTGAACACCGGGGAGCTGTTTTTT.

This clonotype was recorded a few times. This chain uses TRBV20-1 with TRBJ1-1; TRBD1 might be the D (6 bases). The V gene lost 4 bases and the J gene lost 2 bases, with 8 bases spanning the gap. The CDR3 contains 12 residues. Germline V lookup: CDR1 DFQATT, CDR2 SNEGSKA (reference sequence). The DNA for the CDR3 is TGCAGTGCTAAGACAGGAAACACTGAAGCTTTCTTT. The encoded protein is CSAKTGNTEAFF.

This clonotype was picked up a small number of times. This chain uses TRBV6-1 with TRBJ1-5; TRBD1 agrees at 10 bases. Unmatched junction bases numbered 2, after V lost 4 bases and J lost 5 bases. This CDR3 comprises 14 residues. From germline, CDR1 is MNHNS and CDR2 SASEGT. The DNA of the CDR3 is TGTGCCAGCAGTGGGACAGGGGGTTATCAGCCCCAGCATTTT. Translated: CASSGTGGYQPQHF.

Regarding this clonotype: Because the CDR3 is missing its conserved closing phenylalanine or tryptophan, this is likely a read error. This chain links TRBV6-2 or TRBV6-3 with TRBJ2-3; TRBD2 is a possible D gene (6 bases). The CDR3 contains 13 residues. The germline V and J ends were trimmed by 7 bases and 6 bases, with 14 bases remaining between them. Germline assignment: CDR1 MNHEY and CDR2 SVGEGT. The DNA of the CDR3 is TGTGCCAGCACCTCCGGGGGAGCCGATACGCAGTATCTT. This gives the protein CASTSGGADTQYL.

The CDR3 sequence is CASSLMLAGGPTAFYNEQFF. The DNA of the CDR3 is TGTGCCAGCAGTTTAATGTTAGCGGGAGGTCCGACAGCCTTCTACAATGAGCAGTTCTTC. The chain carries TRBV27 and TRBJ2-1, with TRBD2 matching 10 bases. CDR3 length: 20 residues. Germline loops: CDR1 MNHEY, CDR2 SMNVEV (reference sequence). J lost 3 bases, V lost 2 bases, and 16 bases had no gene match.